Listed here are 21 T cell receptor beta chains from one sample, sequenced in a study of T cell repertoires in cytomegalovirus infection (dated by TCRdb to about 2019). The intended sense of this specimen's treatment or condition label: in vitro stimulation with specific CMV peptide epitopes to enrich CMV-specific T cells. No antigen is known for these receptors. The sequencer was an Illumina HiSeq 1500. The public reads were run again by TCRdb, first through fastp at Q25 and then through MiXCR, and only productive beta chains were kept. Identical CDR3 protein sequences are pooled into one entry, listed with their most common genes and DNA. For this sample the table gives about 51,000 distinct CDR3 sequences, of which roughly a fifth were detected only once. Around 27% of the sample belongs to the ten largest clones. Sequencing was performed on CD8+ T cells from cultured PBMCs, taken from culture after CMV antigen stimulation. The receptors stem from a human donor in good health (CMV status not recorded). Some clones in this sample may be carry-over from other donors' samples.

The gene calls are TRBV6-1 and TRBJ2-1; maybe TRBD2 (6 bases). Germline loops: CDR1 MNHNS, CDR2 SASEGT. Trimming took off 1 base at V and 1 base at J, with 11 bases between the two ends. The CDR3 is 16 amino acids. Here the CDR3 DNA reads TGTGCCAGCAGTGAAGGAGCGGGCGGGTCCTACAATGAGCAGTTCTTC. This sequence encodes CASSEGAGGSYNEQFF.

The sample holds a few counts of this clonotype. V and J are TRBV7-6 and TRBJ2-7; 10 bases are a match to TRBD1. The CDR3 is 15 residues long. Germline CDR1 and CDR2: SGHVS and FNYEAQ. J was trimmed by 5 bases and V by 1 base; bases with no gene match: 5. CDR3 nucleotides: TGTGCCAGCAGCTTAGAGACAGGGGGCCTGAACGAGCAGTACTTC. Protein sequence: CASSLETGGLNEQYF.

As to this clonotype: One junction end disagrees with the germline gene, perhaps due to a read error. The V call is TRBV7-1, the J call TRBJ1-3; TRBD1 agrees at 12 bases. TRBV7-1 is designated an ORF whose function remains uncertain. The CDR3 runs 18 residues. CDR3 nucleotides: TGTGCCACCAACCCCGCCTGGCCCGGGACAGGGGGCGAAAACATCATATATTTT. Translation gives CATNPAWPGTGGENIIYF.

This clonotype was seen a handful of times. The gene calls are TRBV4-3 and TRBJ2-7; D is undetermined. Germline assignment: CDR1 LGHNA and CDR2 YSLEER. V lost 2 bases to trimming and J lost 0 bases, with 14 bases between them. This CDR3 spans 16 amino acids. The CDR3 bases are TGCGCCAGCAGCCAATCCGACTCCTATCCCTCCTACGAGCAGTACTTC. It codes for CASSQSDSYPSYEQYF.

There are a few counts of this clonotype. The chain links TRBV7-9 to TRBJ2-1; possibly TRBD2 for D (6 bases). CDR3 length: 16 amino acids. CDR1 is SEHNR and CDR2 is FQNEAQ in the germline V gene (reference sequence). Trimming took off 7 bases at V and 0 bases at J, with 16 bases between the two ends. The CDR3 nucleotides are TGTGCCAGCACCACGGTTGGGGGGAGCTCCTACAATGAGCAGTTCTTC. It is translated as CASTTVGGSSYNEQFF.

This clonotype was counted between two and nine times. The chain is built from TRBV27 and TRBJ1-1; D call uncertain. The CDR3 sequence is 15 residues long. Germline CDR1 reads MNHEY; CDR2 reads SMNVEV (reference sequence). V shed 2 bases and J shed 1 base, with 11 bases lying between them. The CDR3, as DNA: TGTGCCAGCAGTTTACGAGGACGCGGGAACACTGAAGCTTTCTTT. Translated, it gives CASSLRGRGNTEAFF.

This clonotype has just a few counts. The V and J genes are TRBV9 and TRBJ1-2; the D gene is possibly TRBD1 (6 bases). The CDR3 consists of 15 residues. The V gene's germline CDR1 is SGDLS and CDR2 YYNGEE. V lost 3 bases and J lost 0, with 12 bases in between. CDR3 nucleotide sequence: TGTGCCAGCAGCGACCAGGACAGTTCTAACTATGGCTACACCTTC. This sequence encodes CASSDQDSSNYGYTF.

The chain carries TRBV7-8 and TRBJ2-3; D possibly corresponds to TRBD2 (5 bases). The V and J ends lost 1 base and 6 bases respectively, with 14 bases between them. Germline V gives CDR1 SGHVS, CDR2 FQNEAQ. The CDR3 covers 15 residues. DNA for the CDR3: TGTGCCAGCAGCTTAGGGCCGACGTGGGAGGATACGCAGTATTTT. Translation gives CASSLGPTWEDTQYF.

The chain is built from TRBV27 and TRBJ2-1; D not certain. The CDR3 is made up of 14 amino acids. Germline CDR1 MNHEY, CDR2 SMNVEV (reference sequence). V shed 2 bases and J shed 0 bases, with 5 bases lying between them. CDR3 region: CASSLLSSYNEQFF. The CDR3 DNA follows: TGTGCCAGCAGTTTACTCAGCTCCTACAATGAGCAGTTCTTC.

This clonotype was recorded many times. The chain links TRBV27 to TRBJ2-1, with TRBD2 matching 13 bases. This CDR3 region has 15 residues. CDR1 is MNHEY and CDR2 is SMNVEV in the germline V gene (reference sequence). With 3 bases clipped from V and 7 bases from J, the junction kept 3 bases outside the gene matches. The CDR3 region has the DNA TGTGCCAGCAGTTTCGGACTAGCGGGAGTTAATGAGCAGTTCTTC. This codes for CASSFGLAGVNEQFF.

This sequence joins TRBV7-9 and TRBJ2-5; D is uncertain. The germline CDR1 and CDR2 sequences are SEHNR and FQNEAQ (reference sequence). This CDR3 comprises 12 residues. Trimming removed 4 bases at V and 9 bases at J, with 12 bases between. The CDR3 region is CASSSGREAQYF. The DNA for the CDR3 is TGTGCCAGCAGCTCCGGGCGCGAGGCCCAGTACTTC.

The chain joins TRBV27 to TRBJ2-7, with 12 nucleotides matching TRBD1. Germline values: CDR1 MNHEY, CDR2 SMNVEV (reference sequence). V was clipped by 3 bases and J by 3 bases; unmatched bases: 6. The CDR3 runs 16 residues. The CDR3 loop is CASSFSGTGGFYEQYF. The CDR3, as DNA: TGTGCCAGCAGTTTTTCCGGGACAGGGGGCTTCTACGAGCAGTACTTC.

This chain links TRBV12-3 or TRBV12-4 with TRBJ1-1; TRBD1 agrees at 7 bases. J gave up 8 bases and V 8 bases, and 14 bases lay outside the gene matches. This CDR3 contains 14 residues. CDR3 sequence (DNA): TGTGCCAGCGAACCCTCTACAGGGGAAACCGAAGCTTTCTTT. This translates into CASEPSTGETEAFF.

The CDR3 coding sequence is TGTGCCAGCAGCTCCCAGCCGGGACCAGCCCATGAGCAGTTCTTC. Protein: CASSSQPGPAHEQFF. This sequence joins TRBV7-6 and TRBJ2-1; D may match TRBD1 or TRBD2 (5 bases each). Trimming left V 4 bases short and J 8 bases short, with 18 bases between. The CDR3 has 15 amino acids. Germline assignment: CDR1 SGHVS and CDR2 FNYEAQ.

This clonotype appeared once. This chain connects TRBV24-1 to TRBJ2-3; no definite D call. This CDR3 is 14 amino acids long. V gave up 4 bases and J gave up 9 bases, with 16 bases separating them. CDR1 and CDR2 from the germline V gene are KGHDR and SFDVKD. The chain's CDR3 is CATSDPPTSGTQYF. DNA of the CDR3: TGTGCCACCAGTGACCCCCCCACCTCGGGCACGCAGTATTTT.

There are a few counts of this clonotype. The chain is built from TRBV2 and TRBJ2-7, with 7 positions matching TRBD2. Germline CDR1 is SNHLY and CDR2 is FYNNEI. This CDR3 contains 14 residues. The ends lost 1 base at V and 3 bases at J; junction bases unmatched: 3. The CDR3 region has the DNA TGTGCCAGCAGTGAAGAACTAGCGAGCTACGAGCAGTACTTC. Translating gives CASSEELASYEQYF.

This clonotype turned up a few times. The chain employs TRBV12-3 or TRBV12-4 and TRBJ1-1; the D gene is possibly TRBD1 (6 bases). The ends were cut back, 6 bases at V and 0 bases at J, with 20 bases in the middle. The CDR3 is 17 residues long. The DNA for the CDR3 is TGTGCCAGCAGCCATGACAGGCCTGTTCCCCTGAACACTGAAGCTTTCTTT. This gives the protein CASSHDRPVPLNTEAFF.

The CDR3 DNA is TGTGCCACCAGCAGAGATCTAGCGGGGGGATACACCGGGGAGCTGTTTTTT. It codes for CATSRDLAGGYTGELFF. V and J are TRBV15 and TRBJ2-2, with TRBD2 matching 11 bases. V was clipped by 0 bases and J by 3 bases; unmatched bases: 3. The CDR3 length is 17 residues. The V gene's germline CDR1 is LNHNV and CDR2 YYDKDF (reference sequence).

Only a few counts were recorded for this clonotype. J is TRBJ2-7 and V is TRBV7-9; D unclear. Deletions cut 4 bases from V and 7 bases from J, with 11 bases between. CDR3 length: 12 amino acids. Looked up from germline, CDR1 is SEHNR and CDR2 is FQNEAQ (reference sequence). As DNA, the CDR3 is TGTGCCAGCAGCTCCCTTTGGGGAGAGCAGTACTTC. This codes for CASSSLWGEQYF.

J is TRBJ2-3 and V is TRBV7-9; D is ambiguous. This CDR3 is 15 amino acids long. Germline assignment: CDR1 SEHNR and CDR2 FQNEAQ (reference sequence). Trimming stripped 2 bases from V and 9 bases from J, with 18 bases between. The CDR3 DNA sequence: TGTGCCAGCAGCTTAAATCAGGCGGTTGAGAGGACGCAGTATTTT. This codes for CASSLNQAVERTQYF.

Many counts were recorded for this clonotype. The chain joins TRBV7-2 to TRBJ1-1; D remains unclear. This CDR3 has 16 residues. Germline values: CDR1 SGHTA, CDR2 FQGNSA. Between the trimmed V and J ends, which lost 1 base and 0 bases, there was a span of 12 bases. DNA for the CDR3: TGTGCCAGCAGCTTAGACACAGCAACTCTGAACACTGAAGCTTTCTTT. Translated, it gives CASSLDTATLNTEAFF.